This T cell receptor (beta chain) was identified in a study of blood T cell repertoires in COVID-19. For the study at large: Acute and convalescent COVID-19 samples came from the United States, Italy and Spain.

Clones were sequenced by immunoSEQ multiplex PCR, and TCRdb holds only the in-frame ones, with some missing. The table shows 300,000 to 400,000 clones, with over 75% occurring only once. Trimming stripped 3 bases from V and 2 bases from J, with 14 bases between. Germline V gives CDR1 LNHNV, CDR2 YYDKDF (reference sequence). The CDR3 contains 16 residues. Enrolled through a virtual design, the participants were between roughly 18 and 95 years of age and came from about two dozen US areas. Cohort placement rested on clinical history that participants reported themselves. The specimen sequenced was PBMCs or T cells enriched from blood (not recorded which). The clonotype originates from a man aged 30 to 39 who had recovered from COVID-19. The chain joins TRBV15 to TRBJ1-5; possible D gene TRBD1, 6 bases. CDR3 loop: CATSSTGKGGNQPQHF. The CDR3 DNA follows: TGTGCCACCAGCAGTACAGGGAAGGGAGGCAATCAGCCCCAGCATTTT.